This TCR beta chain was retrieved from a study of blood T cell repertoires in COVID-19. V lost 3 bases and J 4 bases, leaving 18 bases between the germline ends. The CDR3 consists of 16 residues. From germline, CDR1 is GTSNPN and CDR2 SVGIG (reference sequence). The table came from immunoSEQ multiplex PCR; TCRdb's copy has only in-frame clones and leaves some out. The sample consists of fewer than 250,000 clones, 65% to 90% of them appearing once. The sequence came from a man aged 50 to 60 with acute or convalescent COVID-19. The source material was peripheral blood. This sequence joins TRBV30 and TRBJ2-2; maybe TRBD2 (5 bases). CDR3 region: CAWSPSGFRSTGELFF. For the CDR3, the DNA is TGTGCCTGGAGCCCCTCGGGGTTTAGGAGCACCGGGGAGCTGTTTTTT.